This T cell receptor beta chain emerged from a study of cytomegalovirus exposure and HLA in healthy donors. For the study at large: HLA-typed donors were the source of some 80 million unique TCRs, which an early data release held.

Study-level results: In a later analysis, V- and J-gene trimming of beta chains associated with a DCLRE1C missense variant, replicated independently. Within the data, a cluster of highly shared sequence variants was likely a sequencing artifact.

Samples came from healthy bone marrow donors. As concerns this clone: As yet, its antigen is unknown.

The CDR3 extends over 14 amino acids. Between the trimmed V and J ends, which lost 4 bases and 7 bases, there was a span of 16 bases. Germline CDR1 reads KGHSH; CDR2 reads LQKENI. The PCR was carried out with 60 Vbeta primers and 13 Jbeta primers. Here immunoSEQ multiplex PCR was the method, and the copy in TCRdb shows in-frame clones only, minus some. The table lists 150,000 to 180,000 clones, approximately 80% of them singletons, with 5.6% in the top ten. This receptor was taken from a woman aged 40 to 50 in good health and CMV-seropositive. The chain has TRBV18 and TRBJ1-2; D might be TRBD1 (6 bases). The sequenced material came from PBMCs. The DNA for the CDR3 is TGTGCCAGCTCACAGGACAGAGCCCGTTCTGGCTACACCTTC. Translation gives CASSQDRARSGYTF.